These 29 T cell receptor beta chains came from one sample sequenced in a study of T cell clonality in common variable immunodeficiency. Sequencing used immunoSEQ multiplex PCR; TCRdb keeps in-frame clones, though not all of them. This repertoire holds about 35,000 clones, and none appear only once. Sample: peripheral blood mononuclear cells. The receptors stem from a person aged 18-69 years in good health.

About this clone: The CDR3 goes on 3 residues after the read ends, and that part is filled in from the germline J gene. This sequence joins TRBV11-2 and TRBJ2-7; tentative D call: TRBD1 (6 bases). The CDR3 totals 14 residues. V was clipped by 1 base and J by 5 bases, with 12 bases between them. Germline lookup yields CDR1 SGHAT and CDR2 FQNNGV. The DNA read from the CDR3 is TGTGCCAGCAGCTTAGGCGCAGGGGCGAACGAG. It translates to CASSLGAGANE. The full CDR3 reads CASSLGAGANEQYF.

This clone was detected ten times or more. The CDR3 is cut off 3 residues early in the read; its end comes from the germline J gene. The chain links TRBV18 to TRBJ2-1; 12 bases are a match to TRBD1. The CDR3 totals 19 residues. Germline trimming cut 6 bases from V and 0 bases from J; bases unmatched to any gene: 12. In germline, CDR1 is KGHSH, CDR2 LQKENI. This CDR3 is CASSRRGTGGKGSYNEQFF. The DNA read from the CDR3 is TGTGCCAGCTCCCGACGGGGGACAGGGGGCAAGGGCTCCTACAATGAG.

As to this clone: From the germline J gene comes the end of the CDR3, since the read stops 3 residues before it. V and J are TRBV20-1 and TRBJ1-2, with D perhaps TRBD1 (5 bases). The CDR3 has 14 amino acids. Germline lookup yields CDR1 DFQATT and CDR2 SNEGSKA (reference sequence). Incomplete CDR3 DNA: TGCAGTGCTAGCCCGGGACTGAAGCAAGAGACC. Translated: CSASPGLKQET. The entire CDR3 protein reads CSASPGLKQETYTF.

Regarding this clone: The read terminates 3 residues ahead of where the CDR3 ends, so the germline J gene completes it. The chain has TRBV7-3 and TRBJ1-2, with a tentative D call TRBD1 (5 bases). This CDR3 has 15 amino acids. Germline lookup yields CDR1 SGHTA and CDR2 FQGTGA. V lost 6 bases and J lost 4, with 18 bases in between. The CDR3 protein is CASREQAIAAYGYTF. Incomplete CDR3 DNA: TGTGCCAGCAGGGAACAGGCGATCGCAGCCTATGGC. The whole variable domain, filled in from reference TRBV7-3 and TRBJ1-2, reads GAGVSQTPSNKVTEKGKYVELRCDPISGHTALYWYRQSLGQGPEFLIYFQGTGAADDSGLPNDRFFAVRPEGSVSTLKIQRTERGDSAVYLCASREQAIAAYGYTFGSGTRLTVV.

At least ten counts were recorded for this clone. Read sequence stops 3 residues before the CDR3 end, and the germline J gene provides the missing end. This chain links TRBV6-1 with TRBJ2-5, with 7 bases that match TRBD1. This CDR3 contains 16 residues. Germline CDR1 MNHNS, CDR2 SASEGT. CDR3 residues: CASSEGRWDSGSTQYF. The CDR3 DNA, read in part, is TGTGCCAGCAGTGAAGGCCGTTGGGACAGCGGATCTACC.

This clone was seen ten or more times. The CDR3 end lies 3 residues beyond the end of the read and is filled in from the germline J gene. The J gene is TRBJ2-7, the V gene TRBV5-1, with 10 nucleotides matching TRBD1. V lost 4 bases, J lost 2 bases, and 6 bases stayed unmatched. CDR1 is SGHRS, CDR2 YFSETQ, per germline. This CDR3 contains 15 residues. Incomplete CDR3 DNA: TGCGCCAGCAGCGAAGGGACAGGGGTTACCTACGAG. Translating gives CASSEGTGVTYE. The entire CDR3 protein is CASSEGTGVTYEQYF.

The sample holds many counts of this clone. The observed sequence ends 3 residues before the CDR3 terminus, with the missing tail filled in from the germline J gene. This sequence joins TRBV5-1 and TRBJ2-7, with 14 positions matching TRBD2. CDR1 is SGHRS, CDR2 YFSETQ, per germline. The CDR3 has 16 residues. V lost 3 bases, J lost 3 bases, and 5 bases stayed unmatched. The CDR3 reads CASSSLTSGRVYEQYF. The CDR3 DNA, read in part, is TGCGCCAGCAGCTCTTTGACTAGCGGGAGGGTCTACGAG. Full variable domain (remainder filled in from reference TRBV5-1 and TRBJ2-7): KAGVTQTPRYLIKTRGQQVTLSCSPISGHRSVSWYQQTPGQGLQFLFEYFSETQRNKGNFPGRFSGRQFSNSRSEMNVSTLELGDSALYLCASSSLTSGRVYEQYFGPGTRLTVT.

This clone was seen ten or more times. The read halts 3 residues ahead of the CDR3 end, with the missing end drawn from the germline J gene. The gene calls are TRBV18 and TRBJ2-7; 7 positions match TRBD1. From germline, CDR1 is KGHSH and CDR2 LQKENI. V was clipped by 2 bases and J by 1 base; unmatched bases: 8. This CDR3 is 16 amino acids long. This CDR3 is CASSPWEQGQSYEQYF. The CDR3 DNA, read in part, is TGTGCCAGCTCACCATGGGAACAGGGGCAATCCTACGAG. Full variable domain (missing parts from reference TRBV18 and TRBJ2-7): NAGVMQNPRHLVRRRGQEARLRCSPMKGHSHVYWYRQLPEEGLKFMVYLQKENIIDESGMPKERFSAEFPKEGPSILRIQQVVRGDSAAYFCASSPWEQGQSYEQYFGPGTRLTVT.

This clone was recorded at least ten times. The DNA ends 3 residues before the CDR3 does, and the rest of the CDR3 is filled in from the germline J gene. J is TRBJ2-7 and V is TRBV5-1, with TRBD1 matching 7 bases. This CDR3 region has 19 residues. J was trimmed by 2 bases and V by 0 bases; bases with no gene match: 17. Looked up from germline, CDR1 is SGHRS and CDR2 is YFSETQ. CDR3 amino acids: CASSLEASGKRDRAYEQYF. CDR3 bases read: TGCGCCAGCAGCTTGGAGGCTTCCGGGAAGAGAGACAGGGCCTACGAG. Combining the CDR3 with reference TRBV5-1 and TRBJ2-7 gives the whole variable domain KAGVTQTPRYLIKTRGQQVTLSCSPISGHRSVSWYQQTPGQGLQFLFEYFSETQRNKGNFPGRFSGRQFSNSRSEMNVSTLELGDSALYLCASSLEASGKRDRAYEQYFGPGTRLTVT.

This clone was recorded at least ten times. Read sequence stops 3 residues before the CDR3 end, and the germline J gene provides the missing end. The chain employs TRBV2 and TRBJ2-3; 9 bases map to TRBD2. CDR3 size: 15 residues. Germline lookup yields CDR1 SNHLY and CDR2 FYNNEI. The V segment lost 6 bases and the J segment 5 bases; nucleotides outside the gene matches: 9. The CDR3 is CASSLYSGSGDTQYF. The covered CDR3 bases are TGTGCCAGCAGCCTCTATAGCGGGAGTGGAGATACG.

Regarding this clone: The DNA ends 3 residues before the CDR3 does, and the rest of the CDR3 is filled in from the germline J gene. The rearrangement uses TRBV30 and TRBJ1-2; D is unresolved. The germline V gene has CDR1 GTSNPN and CDR2 SVGIG (reference sequence). The CDR3 loop spans 14 amino acids. CDR3 sequence reads: CAWSPRTSPHDYTF. The part of the CDR3 DNA that was read is TGTGCCTGGAGCCCTAGGACTAGCCCCCATGAC.

This clone occurred a few times. The sequence runs out 3 residues before the end of the CDR3; the remainder is reconstructed from the germline J gene. The rearrangement uses TRBV20-1 and TRBJ2-1; 8 bases align to TRBD2. There are 14 residues in the CDR3. The V gene end was trimmed by 5 bases and the J gene end by 0 bases; junction bases not matched to a gene: 3. From germline, CDR1 is DFQATT and CDR2 SNEGSKA (reference sequence). The CDR3 DNA, read in part, is TGCAGTGCTTTAGCGGGAAGCTCCTACAATGAG. Its protein product is CSALAGSSYNE. The full CDR3 protein is CSALAGSSYNEQFF.

This clone was counted many times. The CDR3 end is not reached by the read, which stops 3 residues before it; the germline J gene fills it in. The V gene is TRBV20-1, the J gene TRBJ1-4; 9 positions agree with TRBD1. The length of the CDR3 is 15 residues. The V gene end was trimmed by 3 bases and the J gene end by 8 bases; junction bases not matched to a gene: 10. Per the germline V gene, CDR1 is DFQATT and CDR2 is SNEGSKA (reference sequence). The CDR3 bases that were read are TGCAGTGCTAGTGATACACCGGGACAGGGAGAAAAA. This gives the protein CSASDTPGQGEK. The entire CDR3 reads CSASDTPGQGEKLFF.

This clone has at least ten counts. The CDR3 reads CASSLTSATSTDTQYF. The CDR3 bases that were read are TGTGCCAGCAGCTTAACTAGCGCAACTAGCACAGATACG. This chain uses TRBV5-4 with TRBJ2-3; the match to TRBD2 covers 7 bases. The read terminates 3 residues before the CDR3 end, so the remaining end is supplied by the germline J gene. CDR1 is SGHNT and CDR2 is YYREEE in the germline V gene (reference sequence). V dropped 2 bases and J dropped 0; count of bases not matched to a gene: 6. This CDR3 contains 16 residues.

There are many counts of this clone. Read data end 3 residues before the CDR3 end; the end is taken from the germline J gene. The chain combines TRBV18 with TRBJ1-2; D not certain. Germline CDR1 KGHSH, CDR2 LQKENI. This CDR3 contains 14 residues. CDR3 sequence: CASSPPTAESGYTF. CDR3 DNA (partial): TGTGCCAGCTCACCACCAACAGCGGAGTCGGGC.

This clone was seen at least ten times. The CDR3 extends 3 residues past the end of the read, so its final part is completed from the germline J gene. V usage is TRBV20-1 and J usage is TRBJ2-7, with 9 bases lining up with TRBD2. The CDR3 consists of 18 residues. Trimming removed 0 bases from V and 3 bases from J; junction bases left unmatched: 15. In germline, CDR1 is DFQATT, CDR2 SNEGSKA (reference sequence). CDR3 residues: CSARDAGGEAGGYYEQYF. CDR3 bases read: TGCAGTGCTAGAGATGCCGGGGGAGAAGCGGGGGGCTACTACGAG.

Points on this clone: A much larger clone differs from this one at a single base, so this may be a read error. The CDR3 end lies 3 residues beyond the end of the read and is filled in from the germline J gene. V gene TRBV29-1 combines with J gene TRBJ2-5; 9 bases align to TRBD1. This CDR3 spans 12 amino acids. Germline V gene sequence: CDR1 SQVTM, CDR2 ANQGSEA. The CDR3 spells CSTRTGEDTQYF. CDR3 DNA, as far as it was read: TGCAGCACGAGGACAGGGGAGGATACC.

This clone was seen many times. The observed sequence ends 3 residues before the CDR3 terminus, with the missing tail filled in from the germline J gene. The V and J genes are TRBV20-1 and TRBJ1-5; 8 bases fit TRBD1. J was trimmed by 7 bases and V by 2 bases; bases with no gene match: 4. The germline V gene has CDR1 DFQATT and CDR2 SNEGSKA (reference sequence). The CDR3 consists of 13 residues. CDR3 region: CSARQGATQPQHF. CDR3 DNA (partial): TGCAGTGCTAGACAGGGGGCGACGCAGCCC.

This clone was detected ten times or more. The read is 3 residues too short to cover the CDR3 end, so that end is filled in from the germline J gene. The chain recombines TRBV5-1 with TRBJ1-1, with 12 bases aligning to TRBD1. This CDR3 is built from 15 residues. Germline CDR1 SGHRS, CDR2 YFSETQ. This CDR3 is CASSLEGTGGGKAFF. Incomplete CDR3 DNA: TGCGCCAGCAGCTTGGAGGGGACAGGGGGCGGAAAA.

A note on this clone: The read ends 3 residues early relative to the CDR3; the germline J gene fills the gap. This chain links TRBV10-1 with TRBJ2-7, with 8 bases matching TRBD1. Germline CDR1 and CDR2: WNHNN and SYGVQD (reference sequence). The CDR3 runs 15 residues. The junction had 9 bases not matched to a gene; V was cut back by 3 bases and J by 5 bases. The CDR3 bases that were read are TGCGCCAGCAGTGAAGACAGGGGATTGGTGCACGAG. Amino acid sequence: CASSEDRGLVHE. The whole CDR3 reads CASSEDRGLVHEQYF.

The table lists this clone with many counts. The missing CDR3 end, 3 residues past where the read stops, is filled in from the germline J gene. The genes are TRBV4-1 and TRBJ2-7; 8 bases align to TRBD1. This CDR3 is built from 15 residues. Germline lookup yields CDR1 MGHRA and CDR2 YSYEKL. The V segment lost 1 base and the J segment 3 bases; nucleotides outside the gene matches: 5. The chain's CDR3 is CASSQGATGVYEQYF. Partial CDR3 DNA: TGCGCCAGCAGCCAAGGGGCGACAGGGGTCTACGAG.

Many counts were recorded for this clone. Read sequence stops 3 residues before the CDR3 end, and the germline J gene provides the missing end. The chain uses TRBV19 and TRBJ2-7, with 12 bases that match TRBD2. V shed 7 bases and J 4 bases; nucleotides not matched to a gene: 5. The CDR3 covers 14 residues. Germline lookup yields CDR1 LNHDA and CDR2 SQIVND (reference sequence). CDR3 sequence: CASKTSGSRYEQYF. The covered CDR3 bases are TGTGCCAGTAAGACTAGCGGGAGTAGGTACGAG.

In this sample, this clone turned up many times. The missing CDR3 end, 3 residues past where the read stops, is filled in from the germline J gene. The chain employs TRBV30 and TRBJ1-5; unclear D gene. Per the germline V gene, CDR1 is GTSNPN and CDR2 is SVGIG (reference sequence). V was shortened by 1 base and J by 4 bases, with 14 bases between the two germline ends. This CDR3 spans 15 amino acids. The CDR3 loop is CAWSGRRRANQPQHF. The sequenced part of the CDR3 DNA is TGTGCCTGGAGTGGCAGGAGGCGGGCTAATCAGCCC.

This clone was counted at least ten times. The read falls 3 residues short of the CDR3 end, and the missing part is taken from the germline J gene. This chain links TRBV2 with TRBJ2-4; 11 nucleotides align to TRBD2. The CDR3 extends over 14 amino acids. Germline CDR1 reads SNHLY; CDR2 reads FYNNEI. V trimming: 8 bases; J trimming: 8 bases; junction bases outside the gene matches: 8. Incomplete CDR3 DNA: TGTGCCAGCGTAGCGGGGGGGCCGGATGACATT. This sequence encodes CASVAGGPDDI. The CDR3 as a whole reads CASVAGGPDDIQYF.

This clone was recorded at least ten times. The read comes to an end 3 residues before the CDR3 does, leaving the germline J gene to fill in the end. The chain uses TRBV18 and TRBJ2-7; 12 positions agree with TRBD2. V lost 5 bases, J lost 0 bases, and 11 bases stayed unmatched. The CDR3 length is 18 residues. CDR1 is KGHSH and CDR2 is LQKENI in the germline V gene. Here the CDR3 reads CASSAGLAGTLSSYEQYF. The covered CDR3 bases are TGTGCCAGCTCAGCTGGACTAGCGGGGACCTTGAGCTCCTACGAG.

This clone turned up a few times. The CDR3 goes on 3 residues after the read ends, and that part is filled in from the germline J gene. The chain has TRBV19 and TRBJ1-4, with 11 bases fitting TRBD1. Looked up from germline, CDR1 is LNHDA and CDR2 is SQIVND (reference sequence). This CDR3 has 15 amino acids. V shed 7 bases and J 7 bases; nucleotides not matched to a gene: 8. The DNA read from the CDR3 is TGTGCCAGTACTCGTTCGGGACAGGGGGGTGAAAAA. Its protein product is CASTRSGQGGEK. From start to end, the CDR3 is CASTRSGQGGEKLFF.

Incomplete CDR3 DNA: TGTGCCTGGAGTGTAGGCGGGGGGGCCAATGAC. The encoded protein is CAWSVGGGAND. The entire CDR3 protein reads CAWSVGGGANDYTF. The J gene is TRBJ1-2, the V gene TRBV30; D possibly corresponds to TRBD1 (6 bases). The read falls 3 residues short of the CDR3 end, and the missing part is taken from the germline J gene. CDR1 GTSNPN and CDR2 SVGIG come from the germline V gene (reference sequence). This CDR3 has 14 amino acids.

This clone appeared many times. The CDR3 goes on 3 residues after the read ends, and that part is filled in from the germline J gene. The gene calls are TRBV19 and TRBJ2-6; 9 nucleotides line up with TRBD1. The CDR3 is made up of 16 amino acids. In germline, CDR1 is LNHDA, CDR2 SQIVND (reference sequence). V trimming: 3 bases; J trimming: 2 bases; junction bases outside the gene matches: 2. The CDR3 loop reads CASSIWTGAGANVLTF. The CDR3 bases that were read are TGTGCCAGTAGTATCTGGACAGGGGCTGGGGCCAACGTC.

The table lists this clone with many counts. The observed sequence ends 3 residues before the CDR3 terminus, with the missing tail filled in from the germline J gene. The chain carries TRBV19 and TRBJ2-7; weak D call: TRBD1 (6 bases). In germline, CDR1 is LNHDA, CDR2 SQIVND (reference sequence). There are 14 residues in the CDR3. Between the trimmed V and J ends, which lost 5 bases and 2 bases, there was a span of 13 bases. CDR3 sequence reads: CASSPQGSTYEQYF. CDR3 bases read: TGTGCCAGTAGTCCCCAGGGGAGCACCTACGAG.